The entry below describes one TCR beta chain. As yet, its antigen is unknown. The data are from a study of T cell responses to AZD1222 COVID-19 vaccine. Findings and caveats of the study: It should be noted that donors were predominantly white British and more often female, and clonal diversity was possibly underestimated. At baseline, just five to seven AZD1222 recipients tested seropositive.

The germline V gene encodes CDR1 MGHDK and CDR2 SYGVNS. Trimming stripped 5 bases from V and 3 bases from J, with 2 bases between. The CDR3 has 11 amino acids. The data were produced by immunoSEQ multiplex PCR, yet TCRdb's version contains in-frame clones alone and is incomplete. This table has roughly 130,000 clones, about 91% appearing once. This TCR was sampled from an adult in good health. This rearrangement joins TRBV25-1 to TRBJ1-3, with no clear D. This material consisted of peripheral blood, taken on day 0 of AZD1222 vaccination. Here the CDR3 DNA reads TGTGCCAGCAGTAATGGAAACACCATATATTTT. Translating gives CASSNGNTIYF.